These 27 T cell receptor beta chains originate from one sample sequenced in a study of cytomegalovirus exposure and HLA in healthy donors. PCR used 60 Vbeta primers and 13 Jbeta primers. Assay: immunoSEQ multiplex PCR; the TCRdb copy retains only in-frame clones and omits some. The table has roughly 120,000 clones, almost 70% seen once. Sequencing used PBMCs. The receptors stem from a man aged 30 to 39 in good health and CMV-seropositive.

The CDR3 DNA reads TGTGCCAGCAGCCTCGGACAGGGCCGGCTTGGCTACACCTTC. It codes for CASSLGQGRLGYTF. The V gene is TRBV11-2, the J gene TRBJ1-2; 8 bases fit TRBD1. From germline, CDR1 is SGHAT and CDR2 FQNNGV. Germline trimming cut 5 bases from V and 7 bases from J; bases unmatched to any gene: 9. The CDR3 runs 14 residues.

The chain carries TRBV14 and TRBJ2-3, with D unclear. V shed 4 bases and J shed 0 bases, with 8 bases lying between them. The CDR3 runs to 14 residues. The V gene's germline CDR1 is SGHDN and CDR2 FVKESK. This CDR3 is CASSLRVSTDTQYF. The CDR3 DNA reads as TGTGCCAGCAGCCTTAGAGTGAGCACAGATACGCAGTATTTT. The full variable domain, with the rest looked up from reference TRBV14 and TRBJ2-3, is EAGVTQFPSHSVIEKGQTVTLRCDPISGHDNLYWYRRVMGKEIKFLLHFVKESKQDESGMPNNRFLAERTGGTYSTLKVQPAELEDSGVYFCASSLRVSTDTQYFGPGTRLTVL.

This sequence joins TRBV4-1 and TRBJ2-7, with TRBD1 matching over 7 bases. Unmatched junction bases numbered 7, after V lost 2 bases and J lost 0 bases. Germline-derived CDR1 and CDR2 are MGHRA and YSYEKL. The CDR3 sequence is 16 residues long. CDR3 DNA sequence: TGCGCCAGCAGCCAAAAAGGGGGACAGAGCTCCTACGAGCAGTACTTC. Encoded protein: CASSQKGGQSSYEQYF.

This chain uses TRBV30 with TRBJ1-2; 10 bases map to TRBD1. The length of the CDR3 is 15 residues. Germline trimming cut 6 bases from V and 2 bases from J; bases unmatched to any gene: 9. Germline CDR1 GTSNPN, CDR2 SVGIG (reference sequence). The CDR3 nucleotides are TGTGCCTGTTCCCGGGACAGGGGAATCAACTATGGCTACACCTTC. Its protein product is CACSRDRGINYGYTF.

The chain combines TRBV4-3 with TRBJ2-5; TRBD2 aligns across 7 bases. The ends lost 0 bases at V and 4 bases at J; junction bases unmatched: 5. The CDR3 totals 15 residues. Germline CDR1 and CDR2: LGHNA and YSLEER. For the CDR3, the DNA is TGCGCCAGCAGCCAAGACGCGGGAGAGGGAGAGACCCAGTACTTC. Protein sequence: CASSQDAGEGETQYF.

The V call is TRBV5-6, the J call TRBJ2-1, with a weak D call TRBD1 (6 bases). The V end was cut by 4 bases, the J end by 2 bases, with 19 bases between. The CDR3 spans 17 residues. Germline-derived CDR1 and CDR2 are SGHDT and YYEEEE. CDR3 nucleotide sequence: TGTGCCAGCAGCGGCCTGGGGGCGGAGGACCCCTACAATGAGCAGTTCTTC. This encodes CASSGLGAEDPYNEQFF.

This chain uses TRBV5-1 with TRBJ2-1; 9 bases map to TRBD2. The length of the CDR3 is 17 residues. Germline assignment: CDR1 SGHRS and CDR2 YFSETQ. Germline trimming cut 0 bases from V and 2 bases from J; bases unmatched to any gene: 6. Here the CDR3 DNA reads TGCGCCAGCAGCTTGGTCTCCGGGACTAGCACCTACAATGAGCAGTTCTTC. Translation gives CASSLVSGTSTYNEQFF.

The J gene is TRBJ1-2, the V gene TRBV5-5; 11 bases are shared with TRBD1. This CDR3 contains 20 residues. Trimming removed 0 bases from V and 0 bases from J; junction bases left unmatched: 13. CDR1 is SGHKS, CDR2 YYEKEE, per germline (reference sequence). The CDR3 loop reads CASSLDLPHGTGGANYGYTF. CDR3 DNA sequence: TGTGCCAGCAGCTTGGACCTCCCCCACGGGACAGGGGGAGCTAACTATGGCTACACCTTC. Full variable domain (missing parts from reference TRBV5-5 and TRBJ1-2): DAGVTQSPTHLIKTRGQQVTLRCSPISGHKSVSWYQQVLGQGPQFIFQYYEKEERGRGNFPDRFSARQFPNYSSELNVNALLLGDSALYLCASSLDLPHGTGGANYGYTFGSGTRLTVV.

This clone was observed a few times. The gene calls are TRBV12-5 and TRBJ2-1; 7 nucleotides align to TRBD1. Germline trimming cut 2 bases from V and 6 bases from J; bases unmatched to any gene: 7. CDR1 is LGHNT, CDR2 FRNRAP, per germline. This CDR3 has 15 amino acids. CDR3 protein: CASGLRDSWGNEQFF. Here the CDR3 DNA reads TGTGCTAGTGGTTTGAGGGACAGTTGGGGCAATGAGCAGTTCTTC. Filled out from reference TRBV12-5 and TRBJ2-1, the complete variable domain reads DARVTQTPRHKVTEMGQEVTMRCQPILGHNTVFWYRQTMMQGLELLAYFRNRAPLDDSGMPKDRFSAEMPDATLATLKIQPSEPRDSAVYFCASGLRDSWGNEQFFGPGTRLTVL.

The chain recombines TRBV20-1 with TRBJ2-5; D unclear. CDR1 and CDR2 (germline): DFQATT, SNEGSKA (reference sequence). V was shortened by 6 bases and J by 5 bases, with 10 bases between the two germline ends. The CDR3 is 11 amino acids. CDR3 DNA: TGCAGTGCCTTAGCTGTGGAGACCCAGTACTTC. Translated: CSALAVETQYF.

The rearrangement links TRBV5-6 to TRBJ2-1; D is unresolved. The CDR3 consists of 13 residues. In germline, CDR1 is SGHDT, CDR2 YYEEEE. Trimming took 1 base from V and 6 from J, leaving 8 bases between them. The CDR3 DNA reads as TGTGCCAGCAGCTTGATGCCGGGCAATGAGCAGTTCTTC. Its translation: CASSLMPGNEQFF.

This sequence joins TRBV5-1 and TRBJ1-4; no reliable D call. Trimming cost V 4 bases and J 10 bases, with 8 bases left between them. The CDR3 is made up of 11 amino acids. Germline CDR1 SGHRS, CDR2 YFSETQ. The CDR3 bases are TGCGCCAGCAGCCCGCGCGGAAAACTGTTTTTT. This sequence encodes CASSPRGKLFF.

The chain links TRBV6-5 to TRBJ2-2, with 8 nucleotides matching TRBD1. The CDR3 extends over 14 amino acids. Germline values: CDR1 MNHEY, CDR2 SVGAGI. The junction had 5 bases not matched to a gene; V was cut back by 6 bases and J by 5 bases. CDR3 nucleotides: TGTGCCAGCAGAAGGGGACAGGAGACCGGGGAGCTGTTTTTT. It translates to CASRRGQETGELFF.

The chain links TRBV10-3 to TRBJ2-3, with 7 bases lining up with TRBD2. The CDR3 sequence is 13 residues long. V was clipped by 6 bases and J by 9 bases; unmatched bases: 9. Germline V CDR1 and CDR2: ENHRY, SYGVKD. CDR3 sequence: CAISGLGVETQYF. CDR3 DNA: TGTGCCATCAGCGGACTAGGAGTGGAAACGCAGTATTTT.

In DNA, the CDR3 is TGTGCCAGCAGCTTAATGGGGACAGACCAAGAGACCCAGTACTTC. It is translated as CASSLMGTDQETQYF. V is TRBV11-3 and J is TRBJ2-5; 7 bases agree with TRBD1. V gave up 2 bases and J gave up 0 bases; unmatched junction bases: 3. This CDR3 is 15 amino acids long. The germline gives CDR1 SGHNT, CDR2 YENEEA.

This rearrangement joins TRBV7-2 to TRBJ1-2; possibly TRBD1 for D (5 bases). The germline V gene has CDR1 SGHTA and CDR2 FQGNSA. V lost 1 base to trimming and J lost 6 bases, with 12 bases between them. The CDR3 is 14 amino acids. This CDR3 is CASSLVWQGNGYTF. The CDR3 DNA reads as TGTGCCAGCAGCTTAGTGTGGCAGGGCAATGGCTACACCTTC.

This clone was seen once. The chain employs TRBV7-3 and TRBJ2-2, with 7 bases lining up with TRBD2. The CDR3 length is 14 residues. J was trimmed by 4 bases and V by 5 bases; bases with no gene match: 4. Germline V lookup: CDR1 SGHTA, CDR2 FQGTGA. Here the CDR3 reads CASSTGGGTGELFF. DNA for the CDR3: TGTGCCAGCAGCACTGGGGGGGGCACCGGGGAGCTGTTTTTT.

This chain connects TRBV28 to TRBJ2-7, with 9 positions matching TRBD2. Losses at the gene ends were 7 bases for V and 5 bases for J; bases not matched to a gene: 12. This CDR3 has 15 residues. CDR1 and CDR2 (germline): MDHEN, SYDVKM. The CDR3 DNA reads TGTGCCAGCACCCTTATGGGCTGGACTAGCGACGAGCAGTACTTC. Its protein is CASTLMGWTSDEQYF.

The CDR3: CASSLGLATGELFF. The CDR3 nucleotides read TGCGCCAGCAGCCTGGGACTAGCGACCGGGGAGCTGTTTTTT. The chain employs TRBV4-1 and TRBJ2-2; 10 nucleotides align to TRBD2. The junction had 1 base not matched to a gene; V was cut back by 4 bases and J by 5 bases. Per the germline V gene, CDR1 is MGHRA and CDR2 is YSYEKL. The CDR3 length is 14 residues.

The chain employs TRBV5-1 and TRBJ2-1; 11 bases are shared with TRBD2. Germline-derived CDR1 and CDR2 are SGHRS and YFSETQ. Trimming removed 0 bases from V and 8 bases from J; junction bases left unmatched: 4. The CDR3 totals 15 residues. The CDR3 sequence: CASSLAGLAVHEQFF. CDR3 bases: TGCGCCAGCAGCTTGGCGGGACTAGCGGTCCATGAGCAGTTCTTC.

The chain joins TRBV11-3 to TRBJ2-3; a possible D gene is TRBD1 (6 bases). Germline CDR1 reads SGHNT; CDR2 reads YENEEA. This CDR3 comprises 15 residues. V lost 2 bases and J 1 base, leaving 10 bases between the germline ends. Here the CDR3 reads CASSLRGKGTDTQYF. As DNA, the CDR3 is TGTGCCAGCAGCTTAAGGGGGAAGGGCACAGATACGCAGTATTTT.

The chain employs TRBV28 and TRBJ1-2; unclear D gene. This CDR3 is built from 11 residues. From germline, CDR1 is MDHEN and CDR2 SYDVKM. Deletions cut 7 bases from V and 4 bases from J, with 7 bases between. CDR3: CASTPGYGYTF. CDR3 nucleotide sequence: TGTGCCAGCACCCCCGGCTATGGCTACACCTTC.

The rearrangement uses TRBV6-6 and TRBJ2-7, with 8 positions matching TRBD1. After removal of 6 bases from V and 5 bases from J, the junction contained 6 bases not matched to a gene. This CDR3 has 13 amino acids. Germline values: CDR1 MNHNY, CDR2 SVGAGI (reference sequence). CDR3 sequence: CASSLDRGNEQYF. Here the CDR3 DNA reads TGTGCCAGCAGCCTTGACAGGGGAAACGAGCAGTACTTC.

The chain couples TRBV4-3 to TRBJ2-1; D not certain. Germline V gene sequence: CDR1 LGHNA, CDR2 YSLEER. This CDR3 region has 16 residues. V was shortened by 4 bases and J by 0 bases, with 13 bases between the two germline ends. The CDR3 sequence: CASSPWAESSYNEQFF. The CDR3 nucleotides read TGCGCCAGCAGCCCCTGGGCCGAAAGCTCCTACAATGAGCAGTTCTTC.

This chain uses TRBV5-1 with TRBJ2-1; a weak D match, TRBD1 (6 bases). CDR1 SGHRS and CDR2 YFSETQ come from the germline V gene. The CDR3 covers 14 residues. The ends were cut back, 4 bases at V and 4 bases at J, with 12 bases in the middle. CDR3 sequence (DNA): TGCGCCAGCAGCGGCGACAGGATTTACAATGAGCAGTTCTTC. Translation: CASSGDRIYNEQFF. The entire variable domain, with the rest obtained from reference TRBV5-1 and TRBJ2-1, is as follows: KAGVTQTPRYLIKTRGQQVTLSCSPISGHRSVSWYQQTPGQGLQFLFEYFSETQRNKGNFPGRFSGRQFSNSRSEMNVSTLELGDSALYLCASSGDRIYNEQFFGPGTRLTVL.

This clone was seen a handful of times. The chain combines TRBV5-1 with TRBJ1-3; TRBD1 is a possible D gene (5 bases). The CDR3 runs 15 residues. Trimming took 0 bases from V and 4 from J, leaving 11 bases between them. Germline V gene sequence: CDR1 SGHRS, CDR2 YFSETQ. In DNA, the CDR3 is TGCGCCAGCAGCTTGGCAGGGCCTACCGGAAACACCATATATTTT. Encoded protein: CASSLAGPTGNTIYF. Full variable domain (rest looked up from reference TRBV5-1 and TRBJ1-3): KAGVTQTPRYLIKTRGQQVTLSCSPISGHRSVSWYQQTPGQGLQFLFEYFSETQRNKGNFPGRFSGRQFSNSRSEMNVSTLELGDSALYLCASSLAGPTGNTIYFGEGSWLTVV.

The rearrangement uses TRBV19 and TRBJ1-2; D not resolved. V gave up 8 bases and J gave up 1 base, with 14 bases separating them. From germline, CDR1 is LNHDA and CDR2 SQIVND (reference sequence). The CDR3 totals 14 residues. This chain's CDR3 is CASGILPLNYGYTF. The CDR3 coding sequence is TGTGCCAGTGGAATACTACCCCTTAACTATGGCTACACCTTC.